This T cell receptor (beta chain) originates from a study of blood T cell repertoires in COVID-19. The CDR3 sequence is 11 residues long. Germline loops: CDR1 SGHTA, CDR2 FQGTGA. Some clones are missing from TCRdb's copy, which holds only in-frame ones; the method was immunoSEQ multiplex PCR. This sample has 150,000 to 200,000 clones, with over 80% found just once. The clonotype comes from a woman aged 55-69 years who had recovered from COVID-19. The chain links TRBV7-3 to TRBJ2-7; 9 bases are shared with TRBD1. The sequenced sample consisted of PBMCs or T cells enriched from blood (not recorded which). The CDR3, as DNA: TGTGCCAGCAGCGCCCGGGACAGGGTTTTGGTC. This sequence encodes CASSARDRVLV.